These 29 T cell receptor beta chains were all obtained from the same sample, sequenced in a study of T cells after yellow fever vaccination. MiXCR, applied by TCRdb to the 5' RACE reads, yields one record per CDR3 protein. This sample yields around 320,000 distinct CDR3 sequences, of which approximately 4.3% are seen a single time; 19% belongs to the top ten. Source: PBMCs, taken 15 days after the yellow fever booster vaccination. These receptors were obtained from a man in his late teens or twenties who received the YFV17D yellow fever vaccine.

At least ten counts were recorded for this clonotype. The chain carries TRBV7-2 and TRBJ2-5, with unresolved D. Trimming left V 6 bases short and J 2 bases short, with 13 bases between. Germline lookup yields CDR1 SGHTA and CDR2 FQGNSA. The CDR3 length is 14 residues. CDR3 in amino acids: CASRRPGLQETQYF. The DNA of the CDR3 is TGTGCCAGCAGACGCCCCGGCCTGCAAGAGACCCAGTACTTC.

This clonotype was counted ten times or more. The rearrangement uses TRBV24-1 and TRBJ2-3, with 9 bases matching TRBD1. This CDR3 is built from 14 residues. V was clipped by 9 bases and J by 1 base; unmatched bases: 4. The V gene's germline CDR1 is KGHDR and CDR2 SFDVKD. DNA for the CDR3: TGTGCCACCGCCGGACAGGGGCGCACAGATACGCAGTATTTT. The encoded protein is CATAGQGRTDTQYF.

This clonotype turned up a few times. The CDR3: CASTRTGPPDTQYF. The CDR3 nucleotides are TGCGCCAGCACAAGGACAGGGCCCCCAGATACGCAGTATTTT. J is TRBJ2-3 and V is TRBV5-1; TRBD1 matches at 8 bases. Germline V lookup: CDR1 SGHRS, CDR2 YFSETQ. The V segment lost 6 bases and the J segment 4 bases; nucleotides outside the gene matches: 7. The CDR3 has 14 residues.

This clonotype was counted at least ten times. Here the CDR3 DNA reads TGTGCCAGCTCACCAACCGGACAGATGAACTATGGCTACACCTTC. Protein: CASSPTGQMNYGYTF. The genes are TRBV18 and TRBJ1-2, with D possibly matching TRBD1 (6 bases). The length of the CDR3 is 15 residues. CDR1 and CDR2 (germline): KGHSH, LQKENI. V dropped 2 bases and J dropped 2 bases, with 12 bases sitting between them.

This clonotype was observed at least ten times. The rearrangement uses TRBV4-2 and TRBJ1-1, with D unclear. The length of the CDR3 is 15 residues. The V and J ends lost 0 bases and 1 base respectively, with 9 bases between them. Germline V CDR1 and CDR2: LGHNA, YNFKEQ. The CDR3 nucleotides are TGTGCCAGCAGCCAAGATAGATACCGGAACACTGAAGCTTTCTTT. Protein sequence: CASSQDRYRNTEAFF.

The chain uses TRBV20-1 and TRBJ2-1, with D perhaps given as TRBD1 or TRBD2 (6 bases each). The germline gives CDR1 DFQATT, CDR2 SNEGSKA (reference sequence). V was clipped by 6 bases and J by 7 bases, with 13 bases between them. The CDR3 is 12 amino acids. The CDR3 coding sequence is TGCAGTGCCAAAGGAGGGGGTAATGAGCAGTTCTTC. Encoded protein: CSAKGGGNEQFF.

The chain employs TRBV7-9 and TRBJ1-1; no reliable D call. This CDR3 spans 13 amino acids. Germline values: CDR1 SEHNR, CDR2 FQNEAQ (reference sequence). V lost 7 bases to trimming and J lost 4 bases, with 13 bases between them. The CDR3 nucleotides read TGTGCCAGCAAGGAAGGAGGTAGCACTGAAGCTTTCTTT. Amino acids: CASKEGGSTEAFF.

This clonotype was seen only a few times. The chain carries TRBV5-1 and TRBJ2-6; D may be TRBD1 (6 bases). The germline V and J ends were trimmed by 4 bases and 2 bases, with 16 bases remaining between them. CDR1 and CDR2 (germline): SGHRS, YFSETQ. This CDR3 region has 17 residues. CDR3 sequence: CASSPATGLAGANVLTF. The CDR3 coding sequence is TGCGCCAGCAGCCCCGCCACAGGGTTGGCTGGGGCCAACGTCCTGACTTTC.

This clonotype was detected many times. The chain employs TRBV6-5 and TRBJ1-1, with TRBD1 matching 7 bases. This CDR3 contains 13 residues. In germline, CDR1 is MNHEY, CDR2 SVGAGI. V was pared by 2 bases and J by 10 bases, with 7 bases of the junction left unmatched. The CDR3 loop reads CASSYQGGRGAFF. The DNA of the CDR3 is TGTGCCAGCAGTTACCAGGGGGGGAGAGGAGCTTTCTTT.

This clonotype was seen many times. The rearrangement links TRBV4-3 to TRBJ2-7; D is perhaps TRBD2 (5 bases). Germline assignment: CDR1 LGHNA and CDR2 YSLEER. Trimming took off 8 bases at V and 4 bases at J, with 30 bases between the two ends. This CDR3 is 18 amino acids long. CDR3 in amino acids: CASQPRAERPPNYYEQYV. CDR3 nucleotide sequence: TGCGCCAGCCAGCCAAGGGCGGAGCGGCCCCCTAATTATTACGAGCAGTACGTC.

The chain couples TRBV20-1 to TRBJ2-3; possibly TRBD2 for D (7 bases). Germline CDR1 and CDR2: DFQATT and SNEGSKA (reference sequence). V shed 5 bases and J shed 4 bases, with 19 bases lying between them. The CDR3 has 15 residues. The CDR3 spells CSAGGTGRGPDTQYF. In DNA form, the CDR3 reads TGCAGTGCTGGGGGCACAGGGCGGGGGCCAGATACGCAGTATTTT.

The chain combines TRBV7-2 with TRBJ2-1; D may be TRBD1 (5 bases). CDR3 length: 17 residues. V was pared by 4 bases and J by 0 bases, with 16 bases between. Germline CDR1 SGHTA, CDR2 FQGNSA. CDR3 protein: CASSSPNRKSSYNEQFF. CDR3 nucleotide sequence: TGTGCCAGCAGCTCCCCGAACAGGAAAAGCTCCTACAATGAGCAGTTCTTC. Using reference TRBV7-2 and TRBJ2-1 for the parts outside the CDR3, the full variable domain is GAGVSQSPSNKVTEKGKDVELRCDPISGHTALYWYRQSLGQGLEFLIYFQGNSAPDKSGLPSDRFSAERTGGSVSTLTIQRTQQEDSAVYLCASSSPNRKSSYNEQFFGPGTRLTVL.

The chain's CDR3 is CASGRQGAGYEQFF. The DNA of the CDR3 is TGTGCCAGCGGTCGACAGGGGGCTGGGTATGAGCAGTTCTTC. The chain employs TRBV25-1 and TRBJ2-1, with TRBD1 identical over 10 bases. V shed 8 bases and J 8 bases; nucleotides not matched to a gene: 9. Germline CDR1 reads MGHDK; CDR2 reads SYGVNS. The CDR3 covers 14 residues.

This clonotype was found many times. The genes are TRBV18 and TRBJ2-5; unclear D gene. The CDR3 covers 13 residues. The V and J ends lost 2 bases and 3 bases respectively, with 7 bases between them. Germline CDR1 reads KGHSH; CDR2 reads LQKENI. CDR3 region: CASSPGREETQYF. The CDR3 DNA reads TGTGCCAGCTCACCAGGCAGAGAAGAGACCCAGTACTTC.

The chain combines TRBV7-9 with TRBJ2-2; 8 bases agree with TRBD2. The CDR3 runs 14 residues. V trimming: 8 bases; J trimming: 6 bases; junction bases outside the gene matches: 8. Germline V gene data show CDR1 as SEHNR and CDR2 as FQNEAQ (reference sequence). In DNA, the CDR3 is TGTGCCAGCGGCCGGGGGGGGGACGCCGGGGAGCTGTTTTTT. The encoded protein is CASGRGGDAGELFF.

Notes on this clonotype: A much bigger clone sits one base away, suggesting this may be a read error. The chain employs TRBV5-1 and TRBJ2-3, with TRBD2 matching over 13 bases. V dropped 4 bases and J dropped 0; count of bases not matched to a gene: 5. Germline V lookup: CDR1 SGHRS, CDR2 YFSETQ. The CDR3 runs to 17 residues. The CDR3: CASSGGLAGQSTDTQYF. In DNA form, the CDR3 reads TGCGCCAGCAGCGGGGGACTAGCGGGGCAAAGCACAGATACGCAGTATTTT.

Ten or more counts support this clonotype. Written as DNA, the CDR3 is TGCGCCAGCAGCCAAGCTGGCGGGGGCCTCTACGAGCAGTACTTC. Translation gives CASSQAGGGLYEQYF. This chain joins TRBV4-1 and TRBJ2-7; TRBD2 might be the D (7 bases). V shed 1 base and J shed 3 bases, with 13 bases lying between them. The CDR3 is 15 residues long. Germline values: CDR1 MGHRA, CDR2 YSYEKL.

There are many counts of this clonotype. The rearrangement joins TRBV5-1 to TRBJ2-2, with unresolved D. CDR3 size: 13 residues. Looked up from germline, CDR1 is SGHRS and CDR2 is YFSETQ. V lost 2 bases and J 3 bases, leaving 5 bases between the germline ends. In DNA form, the CDR3 reads TGCGCCAGCAGCTTACTCTACACCGGGGAGCTGTTTTTT. It encodes CASSLLYTGELFF.

This clonotype was counted many times. The chain uses TRBV29-1 and TRBJ1-2; D not resolved. V was pared by 0 bases and J by 0 bases, with 2 bases between. The CDR3 sequence is 12 residues long. CDR1 and CDR2 from the germline V gene are SQVTM and ANQGSEA. The CDR3 sequence: CSVEETNYGYTF. CDR3 DNA sequence: TGCAGCGTTGAAGAAACTAACTATGGCTACACCTTC.

At least ten counts were recorded for this clonotype. The chain couples TRBV7-2 to TRBJ2-7; TRBD2 aligns across 9 bases. The germline gives CDR1 SGHTA, CDR2 FQGNSA. With V trimmed by 4 bases and J by 7 bases, 5 bases remained unmatched. The CDR3 is made up of 13 amino acids. In DNA, the CDR3 is TGTGCCAGCAGCTCCCGAGCGGGGGGTGAGCAGTACGTC. Amino acids: CASSSRAGGEQYV.

CDR3 region: CASSPLPTSGRNEQFF. The CDR3 nucleotides read TGTGCCAGCTCACCACTCCCAACTAGCGGGCGCAATGAGCAGTTCTTC. The J gene is TRBJ2-1, the V gene TRBV18, with TRBD2 matching 9 bases. V was pared by 1 base and J by 6 bases, with 7 bases of the junction left unmatched. The germline gives CDR1 KGHSH, CDR2 LQKENI. The CDR3 is made up of 16 amino acids.

The gene calls are TRBV3-1 and TRBJ2-5; no reliable D call. CDR3 size: 13 residues. Germline CDR1 is LGHDT and CDR2 is YNNKEL (reference sequence). V shed 1 base and J shed 2 bases, with 5 bases lying between them. CDR3 DNA sequence: TGTGCCAGCAGCCAAGTGGATCAAGAGACCCAGTACTTC. As protein: CASSQVDQETQYF.

The chain uses TRBV19 and TRBJ1-1, with D perhaps matching TRBD1 (6 bases). V dropped 7 bases and J dropped 2 bases, with 17 bases sitting between them. The germline gives CDR1 LNHDA, CDR2 SQIVND (reference sequence). This CDR3 comprises 15 residues. This CDR3 is CASTPRGQFNTEAFF. CDR3 bases: TGTGCCAGTACCCCAAGAGGACAGTTTAACACTGAAGCTTTCTTT.

This clonotype was observed many times. This chain uses TRBV7-7 with TRBJ2-3; D could derive from TRBD1 or TRBD2 (6 bases each). The germline gives CDR1 SSHAT, CDR2 FNYEAQ (reference sequence). Trimming shortened V by 1 base and J by 7 bases, and 12 bases separated the two germline ends. The CDR3 totals 14 residues. CDR3 amino acids: CASSLGGATNTQYF. The CDR3 bases are TGTGCCAGCAGCTTAGGGGGGGCAACGAATACGCAGTATTTT.

This clonotype was counted between two and nine times. The rearrangement joins TRBV20-1 to TRBJ1-6; D unresolved. Germline V gene lookup returns CDR1 DFQATT and CDR2 SNEGSKA (reference sequence). This CDR3 is 15 amino acids long. The germline V and J ends were trimmed by 4 bases and 10 bases, with 20 bases remaining between them. CDR3 in DNA: TGCAGTGCTAAAGGTCGGCACGGGGAACTGTCACCCCTCCACTTT. Encoded protein: CSAKGRHGELSPLHF.

This clonotype was detected a few times. This chain connects TRBV5-6 to TRBJ2-1; D might be TRBD1 (5 bases). In germline, CDR1 is SGHDT, CDR2 YYEEEE. V dropped 4 bases and J dropped 15 bases, with 17 bases sitting between them. The CDR3 spans 12 residues. Written as DNA, the CDR3 is TGTGCCAGCAGCAACCAGGGTGGCCACGCGTTCTTC. As protein: CASSNQGGHAFF.

The V call is TRBV24-1, the J call TRBJ2-1; 7 positions match TRBD2. Per the germline V gene, CDR1 is KGHDR and CDR2 is SFDVKD. The CDR3 contains 15 residues. Trimming at V came to 12 bases and at J to 3 bases, leaving 13 bases not matched to a gene. CDR3 residues: CAYGLLAGVYNEQFF. In nucleotides, the CDR3 is TGTGCCTACGGACTGTTGGCGGGGGTCTACAATGAGCAGTTCTTC.

The chain links TRBV5-1 to TRBJ1-1; a weak D match, TRBD1 (6 bases). V lost 4 bases and J lost 3, with 16 bases in between. Per germline, CDR1 SGHRS and CDR2 YFSETQ. This CDR3 contains 15 residues. The CDR3 DNA reads TGCGCCAGCAGCGTGCTACAGGGTCCTGACACTGAAGCTTTCTTT. It translates to CASSVLQGPDTEAFF. Drawing the rest from reference TRBV5-1 and TRBJ1-1, the complete variable domain is KAGVTQTPRYLIKTRGQQVTLSCSPISGHRSVSWYQQTPGQGLQFLFEYFSETQRNKGNFPGRFSGRQFSNSRSEMNVSTLELGDSALYLCASSVLQGPDTEAFFGQGTRLTVV.

This clonotype has at least ten counts. The rearrangement uses TRBV20-1 and TRBJ2-1; 9 nucleotides match TRBD2. Germline V lookup: CDR1 DFQATT, CDR2 SNEGSKA (reference sequence). Trimming cost V 3 bases and J 4 bases; bases outside gene matches: 10. The CDR3 covers 16 residues. This CDR3 is CSASLLAGIEYNEQFF. For the CDR3, the DNA is TGCAGTGCTAGTCTGCTAGCGGGGATCGAATACAATGAGCAGTTCTTC.